This record covers a single TCR beta chain. No antigen is known for it. These data originate in a study of cytomegalovirus exposure and HLA in healthy donors. At the level of the study: Earlier work reported around 110 million unique TCR beta sequences from about 190 million T cells.

Study-level findings and limits: About 87% or about 30% of the time was how often most TCR beta V segments were productive, according to an earlier analysis. TCR beta chains associated with HLA were, in a later analysis, more clonally expanded than equally common others. Associated with HLA alleles at 0.05 false discovery rate in a later analysis were approximately 17,000 TCR beta sequences.

V was shortened by 2 bases and J by 2 bases, with 6 bases between the two germline ends. The germline V gene has CDR1 MDHEN and CDR2 SYDVKM. The CDR3 is 13 amino acids. PCR was performed using 60 Vbeta and 13 Jbeta primers. The method was immunoSEQ multiplex PCR; TCRdb's version includes in-frame clones alone and lacks a portion of them. The sample yields 200,000 to 250,000 clones, approximately 87% seen once. The sequence was obtained from a human donor in good health. Material for sequencing was PBMCs. The chain recombines TRBV28 with TRBJ1-2; D unclear. The CDR3 DNA is TGTGCCAGCAGTTTAAAGACAAACTATGGCTACACCTTC. Translated, it gives CASSLKTNYGYTF.